The present T cell receptor beta chain was sequenced within a study of chemoradiotherapy in HPV16-positive cancers. Samples were taken several times over chemoradiotherapy. Of note for this clone: Its antigen is still unknown.

Germline V gene sequence: CDR1 PRHDT, CDR2 FYEKMQ (reference sequence). V dropped 3 bases and J dropped 4; count of bases not matched to a gene: 2. The CDR3 sequence is 13 residues long. Produced via immunoSEQ multiplex PCR; TCRdb's table is partial and in-frame only. The table includes under 3,500 clones, approximately 88% detected once. The study's findings and limits: The functional HPV-specific definition rests on just a couple of HPV16-positive patients.

The TCR comes from a human donor with HPV-associated anogenital cancer. The chain combines TRBV13 with TRBJ1-1; 7 bases align to TRBD1. Sequenced material: tumor tissue, taken from a patient who underwent chemoradiotherapy. CDR3 coding DNA: TGTGCCAGCAGCTTGGGACAGTTCACTGAAGCTTTCTTT. Encoded protein: CASSLGQFTEAFF.